These 27 T cell receptor beta chains were sequenced from one sample in a study of blood T cell repertoires in COVID-19. The data were produced by immunoSEQ multiplex PCR, yet TCRdb's version contains in-frame clones alone and is incomplete. This table holds over 100,000 clones, roughly nine tenths found once. Material for sequencing was peripheral blood. These receptors were collected from a man in his forties or fifties with acute or convalescent COVID-19.

The chain combines TRBV29-1 with TRBJ1-2; 7 bases fit TRBD1. Germline values: CDR1 SQVTM, CDR2 ANQGSEA. The V and J ends lost 4 bases and 4 bases, in that order; junction bases with no gene match: 3. CDR3 length equals 12 residues. CDR3 coding DNA: TGCAGCGTTGGACAGGGCATCTATGGCTACACCTTC. Protein sequence: CSVGQGIYGYTF.

The rearrangement uses TRBV5-1 and TRBJ1-1; 9 bases align to TRBD1. Germline values: CDR1 SGHRS, CDR2 YFSETQ. This CDR3 comprises 14 residues. After removal of 6 bases from V and 2 bases from J, the junction contained 5 bases not matched to a gene. Here the CDR3 DNA reads TGCGCCAGCACCCGACAGGGGGGTAACACTGAAGCTTTCTTT. Protein product: CASTRQGGNTEAFF.

The chain recombines TRBV24-1 with TRBJ2-2, with D perhaps TRBD1 (5 bases). CDR3 length equals 15 residues. Trimming removed 3 bases at V and 3 bases at J, with 10 bases between. Per germline, CDR1 KGHDR and CDR2 SFDVKD. CDR3 region: CATSDPRADTGELFF. The CDR3 DNA is TGTGCCACCAGTGATCCCAGGGCGGACACCGGGGAGCTGTTTTTT.

This clone has a single count. The chain combines TRBV11-3 with TRBJ2-3, with 7 positions matching TRBD1. CDR1 and CDR2 from the germline V gene are SGHNT and YENEEA. The CDR3 is 15 residues long. After removal of 4 bases from V and 4 bases from J, the junction contained 8 bases not matched to a gene. Here the CDR3 reads CASSSDRVGADTQYF. The CDR3 region has the DNA TGTGCCAGCAGCTCCGACAGGGTAGGCGCAGATACGCAGTATTTT.

The CDR3 nucleotides read TGCGCCAGCAGCCAAGAGTTCGTTAGCGGGGGGGATCCCACAGATACGCAGTATTTT. Protein: CASSQEFVSGGDPTDTQYF. This chain uses TRBV4-1 with TRBJ2-3; 11 bases are shared with TRBD2. The CDR3 contains 19 residues. Germline V CDR1 and CDR2: MGHRA, YSYEKL. V shed 0 bases and J 2 bases; nucleotides not matched to a gene: 10.

The V call is TRBV3-1 (or the pseudogene TRBV3-2), the J call TRBJ1-6; 7 nucleotides match TRBD1. From germline, CDR1 is LGHDT and CDR2 YNNKEL (reference sequence). The CDR3 sequence is 15 residues long. With 2 bases clipped from V and 9 bases from J, the junction kept 7 bases outside the gene matches. The DNA for the CDR3 is TGTGCCAGCAGCCAAACAGGGGCACGGGGTTCACCCCTCCACTTT. This translates into CASSQTGARGSPLHF.

J is TRBJ2-1 and V is TRBV15, with 10 positions matching TRBD1. Germline CDR1 and CDR2: LNHNV and YYDKDF (reference sequence). V was pared by 1 base and J by 7 bases, with 4 bases of the junction left unmatched. CDR3 length: 15 amino acids. The DNA for the CDR3 is TGTGCCACCAGCAGAGCCGGGACAGGGGCGAATGAGCAGTTCTTC. It is translated as CATSRAGTGANEQFF.

The V and J genes are TRBV24-1 and TRBJ1-4; 7 nucleotides align to TRBD1. Trimming at V came to 7 bases and at J to 0 bases, leaving 7 bases not matched to a gene. Germline V gene data show CDR1 as KGHDR and CDR2 as SFDVKD. This CDR3 has 16 residues. The CDR3 nucleotides read TGTGCCACCAGCGAAGGAGGGGGCTCAACTAATGAAAAACTGTTTTTT. This codes for CATSEGGGSTNEKLFF.

The chain links TRBV5-1 to TRBJ1-6; D is perhaps TRBD1 (5 bases). The CDR3 is 19 residues long. Looked up from germline, CDR1 is SGHRS and CDR2 is YFSETQ. V lost 0 bases, J lost 0 bases, and 16 bases lay in between. This CDR3 reads CASSLDRAGYSSYNSPLHF. The CDR3 DNA reads as TGCGCCAGCAGCTTGGATCGCGCAGGGTATAGCTCCTATAATTCACCCCTCCACTTT.

The chain uses TRBV13 and TRBJ2-5, with 12 bases aligning to TRBD2. This CDR3 contains 15 residues. The V and J ends lost 5 bases and 3 bases, in that order; junction bases with no gene match: 4. Germline V CDR1 and CDR2: PRHDT, FYEKMQ (reference sequence). The CDR3 DNA follows: TGTGCCAGCAGCCTCCCTAGCGGGGGGGAAGAGACCCAGTACTTC. Its translation: CASSLPSGGEETQYF.

CDR3 in DNA: TGTGCCAGCAGCCGAACGACAGGGTCTGGGGCCAACGTCCTGACTTTC. Translating gives CASSRTTGSGANVLTF. The V and J genes are TRBV5-6 and TRBJ2-6; 7 bases line up with TRBD1. The length of the CDR3 is 16 residues. CDR1 and CDR2 (germline): SGHDT, YYEEEE. J lost 1 base, V lost 4 bases, and 5 bases had no gene match.

This clone was counted once. The V call is TRBV27, the J call TRBJ1-2; a possible D gene is TRBD1 (5 bases). Germline V gene lookup returns CDR1 MNHEY and CDR2 SMNVEV (reference sequence). V lost 0 bases and J 7 bases, leaving 18 bases between the germline ends. The CDR3 extends over 16 amino acids. This chain's CDR3 is CASSLSTAGHPLGYTF. The CDR3 DNA follows: TGTGCCAGCAGTTTATCCACTGCCGGACACCCCCTTGGCTACACCTTC.

The J gene is TRBJ1-6, the V gene TRBV15, with D uncertain. Germline V gene lookup returns CDR1 LNHNV and CDR2 YYDKDF (reference sequence). V lost 0 bases to trimming and J lost 9 bases, with 6 bases between them. CDR3 length: 13 amino acids. CDR3 nucleotides: TGTGCCACCAGCAGAGATTCGGGTTCACCCCTCCACTTT. Protein sequence: CATSRDSGSPLHF.

This rearrangement joins TRBV15 to TRBJ2-3; possibly TRBD1 for D (5 bases). Per the germline V gene, CDR1 is LNHNV and CDR2 is YYDKDF (reference sequence). The CDR3 consists of 17 residues. The V end was cut by 5 bases, the J end by 0 bases, with 18 bases between. CDR3: CATSWGARITSTDTQYF. DNA for the CDR3: TGTGCCACCAGCTGGGGCGCAAGGATAACTAGCACAGATACGCAGTATTTT.

The chain's CDR3 is CASSYDRQGRSPLHF. In nucleotides, the CDR3 is TGTGCCAGCAGTTACGATCGCCAGGGTCGTTCACCCCTCCACTTT. The chain couples TRBV6-5 to TRBJ1-6; maybe TRBD1 (5 bases). Germline V gives CDR1 MNHEY, CDR2 SVGAGI. Trimming took off 2 bases at V and 9 bases at J, with 14 bases between the two ends. CDR3 size: 15 residues.

This chain uses TRBV7-7 with TRBJ2-5, with 8 bases that match TRBD1. CDR3 size: 18 residues. CDR1 is SSHAT, CDR2 FNYEAQ, per germline (reference sequence). The V segment lost 3 bases and the J segment 1 base; nucleotides outside the gene matches: 13. The CDR3 protein is CASSFRQTGVGSQETQYF. CDR3 nucleotide sequence: TGTGCCAGCAGCTTTAGGCAGACAGGGGTGGGGAGCCAAGAGACCCAGTACTTC.

In this sample, this clone turned up many times. The J gene is TRBJ1-3, the V gene TRBV13, with a tentative D call TRBD1 (5 bases). This CDR3 contains 17 residues. V lost 5 bases and J 1 base, leaving 18 bases between the germline ends. Germline V gene lookup returns CDR1 PRHDT and CDR2 FYEKMQ (reference sequence). This CDR3 is CASSPRRGRGSGNTIYF. For the CDR3, the DNA is TGTGCCAGCAGCCCACGCCGGGGGAGAGGGTCTGGAAACACCATATATTTT.

CDR3 amino acids: CASSERFSNQPQHF. The CDR3 DNA sequence: TGTGCCAGCAGTGAGAGGTTTAGCAATCAGCCCCAGCATTTT. The chain carries TRBV6-1 and TRBJ1-5, with D uncertain. The CDR3 covers 14 residues. Germline V gene lookup returns CDR1 MNHNS and CDR2 SASEGT. Trimming took 3 bases from V and 0 from J, leaving 6 bases between them.

V is TRBV6-2 or TRBV6-3 and J is TRBJ1-2; D is uncertain. Looked up from germline, CDR1 is MNHEY and CDR2 is SVGEGT. Trimming took off 2 bases at V and 1 base at J, with 14 bases between the two ends. This CDR3 contains 16 residues. CDR3 residues: CASSYRGAVGNYGYTF. CDR3 bases: TGTGCCAGCAGTTACCGCGGTGCAGTGGGTAACTATGGCTACACCTTC.

This rearrangement joins TRBV19 to TRBJ1-2; 8 nucleotides agree with TRBD1. V was clipped by 7 bases and J by 3 bases; unmatched bases: 7. The length of the CDR3 is 14 residues. CDR1 LNHDA and CDR2 SQIVND come from the germline V gene (reference sequence). The CDR3 DNA reads as TGTGCCAGTAACGTAGGACAGGGCGACTATGGCTACACCTTC. It codes for CASNVGQGDYGYTF.

This clone appeared a few times. The chain uses TRBV12-3 or TRBV12-4 and TRBJ1-2, with 7 bases matching TRBD1. The trim removed 8 bases at V and 7 bases at J, leaving 7 bases unmatched. CDR3 length equals 12 residues. CDR3 loop: CASRRGLGGYTF. The CDR3, as DNA: TGTGCCAGCCGAAGGGGGCTTGGTGGCTACACCTTC.

The V and J genes are TRBV5-4 and TRBJ2-1, with TRBD2 as a possible D gene (6 bases). This CDR3 spans 15 amino acids. Germline V gene sequence: CDR1 SGHNT, CDR2 YYREEE (reference sequence). Trimming shortened V by 4 bases and J by 7 bases, and 18 bases separated the two germline ends. The CDR3 coding sequence is TGTGCCAGCAGCCCAAGGGACGGAGGGTGGAATGAGCAGTTCTTC. It codes for CASSPRDGGWNEQFF.

The rearrangement uses TRBV7-3 and TRBJ2-3, with 8 bases that match TRBD2. The CDR3 is 17 residues long. V trimming: 2 bases; J trimming: 0 bases; junction bases outside the gene matches: 7. CDR1 and CDR2 (germline): SGHTA, FQGTGA. CDR3 DNA: TGTGCCAGCAGCTTAGACGGGGGGGCCCCTAGCACAGATACGCAGTATTTT. Translating gives CASSLDGGAPSTDTQYF.

CDR3 amino acids: CASRNEAGSLEQFF. DNA for the CDR3: TGCGCCAGCAGAAATGAAGCGGGCAGCCTAGAGCAGTTCTTC. The V and J genes are TRBV5-1 and TRBJ2-1, with D possibly matching TRBD2 (6 bases). V was clipped by 5 bases and J by 10 bases, with 19 bases between them. The germline CDR1 and CDR2 sequences are SGHRS and YFSETQ. The CDR3 extends over 14 amino acids.

This clone appeared a few times. At one end, the junction sequence differs from germline, possibly due to a read error. The rearrangement joins TRBV2 to TRBJ2-5, with D uncertain. CDR3 length: 10 amino acids. In germline, CDR1 is SNHLY, CDR2 FYNNEI. The CDR3 region is CASSEIVVNF. CDR3 bases: TGTGCCAGCAGTGAAATAGTGGTAAACTTC.

The chain couples TRBV7-9 to TRBJ2-5; TRBD1 matches 10 bases. Germline V CDR1 and CDR2: SEHNR, FQNEAQ (reference sequence). With V trimmed by 3 bases and J by 0 bases, 1 base remained unmatched. This CDR3 contains 15 residues. The CDR3, as DNA: TGTGCCAGCAGCTTGGGACAGGGGTACCAAGAGACCCAGTACTTC. Its protein product is CASSLGQGYQETQYF.

J is TRBJ1-5 and V is TRBV5-1; D gene ambiguous. Trimming took off 4 bases at V and 6 bases at J, with 14 bases between the two ends. This CDR3 is 14 amino acids long. CDR1 and CDR2 (germline): SGHRS, YFSETQ. In DNA form, the CDR3 reads TGCGCCAGCAGCCCCTCGGGATTAAGTCAGCCCCAGCATTTT. It is translated as CASSPSGLSQPQHF.